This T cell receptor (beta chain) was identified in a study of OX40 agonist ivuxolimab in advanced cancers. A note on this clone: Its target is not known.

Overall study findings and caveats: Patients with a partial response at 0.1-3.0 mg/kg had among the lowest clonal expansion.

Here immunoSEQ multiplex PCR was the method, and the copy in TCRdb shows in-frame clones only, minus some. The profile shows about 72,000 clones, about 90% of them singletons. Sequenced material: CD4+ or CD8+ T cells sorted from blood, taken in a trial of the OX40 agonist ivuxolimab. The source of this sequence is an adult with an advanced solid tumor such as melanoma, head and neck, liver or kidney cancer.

CDR3: CATGAPGQGIGETQYF. The CDR3, as DNA: TGTGCCACCGGAGCTCCGGGACAGGGAATTGGGGAGACCCAGTACTTC. The V gene is TRBV10-3, the J gene TRBJ2-5, with 9 bases matching TRBD1. The CDR3 contains 16 residues. V was pared by 10 bases and J by 5 bases, with 17 bases of the junction left unmatched. Germline CDR1 ENHRY, CDR2 SYGVKD.